This T cell receptor (beta chain) stems from a study of cytomegalovirus exposure and HLA in healthy donors. In the PCR, 60 Vbeta and 13 Jbeta primers were used. The method was immunoSEQ multiplex PCR; TCRdb's version includes in-frame clones alone and lacks a portion of them. The sample records about 130,000 clones, roughly 70% being singletons. V lost 6 bases, J lost 12 bases, and 10 bases stayed unmatched. The CDR3 is 12 residues long. The germline V gene encodes CDR1 MNHEY and CDR2 SMNVEV (reference sequence). General study points: Later analysis demonstrated an association between a missense DCLRE1C variant and TCR beta V- and J-gene trimming. It was assumed in the presence/absence analyses that sequencing depth was roughly uniform across donors.

Of note for this clone: Antigen: not known.

V and J are TRBV27 and TRBJ1-1; TRBD1 matches at 7 bases. Sequencing was performed on PBMCs. This receptor was identified in a middle-aged man in good health and CMV-seronegative. CDR3 amino acids: CASRNPGQITFF. CDR3 DNA: TGTGCCAGCAGGAATCCGGGACAGATTACTTTCTTT.